This TCR beta chain was retrieved from a study of T-cell memory formation after mild COVID-19 (dated by TCRdb to the early 2020s). In the study overall: TCR sequence clusters from the two donors were largely donor specific. Longitudinal TCRalpha and TCRbeta repertoire sequencing tracked T-cell clones expanding and contracting after mild COVID-19 in two donors. The cohort was made up of two young adult volunteers, one female and one male, who were previously healthy.

Unmatched junction bases come to 13, with V trimmed by 8 bases and J by 3 bases. CDR1 DFQATT and CDR2 SNEGSKA are derived from the germline V gene (reference sequence). The CDR3 starts with the cysteine, ends with the phenylalanine, and has 15 residues. Solely the CDR3 DNA is kept, with 45 bases framed from the first base. Ficoll-Paque density gradient centrifugation was the method used to isolate PBMCs. The table lists this clonotype with a few counts. There is no known antigen for this receptor. No qualities accompany the bases; no much larger clone lies one base away. Results and caveats for the whole study, not just this receptor: From day 15 to 85, contracting clones showed balanced CD4/CD8 phenotypes, whereas a second wave of clones that expanded from day 15 to 37 leaned towards CD4+. The study covered only a couple of mild cases, and larger cohorts including severe cases with pre-infection samples were considered necessary. Contracting CD4+ clones turned up mainly in the CM and EM memory subsets, whereas EMRA was where CD8+ clones were enriched. The second-wave clones that peaked on day 37 were not confirmed to be SARS-CoV-2 specific. The detection of some responding clones in pre-infection memory suggests that pre-existing cross-reactive memory T cells joined the SARS-CoV-2 response.

Sequencing instrument: Illumina NovaSeq 6000. TCRalpha and TCRbeta cDNA libraries were built by 5'RACE with constant-segment primers, adding sample barcodes and unique molecular identifiers. RNA was extracted from every sample with Trizol reagent. Amplification of the libraries took two PCR steps, and the second step added a second sample barcode plus Illumina TruSeq adapters. Libraries were sequenced on an Illumina NovaSeq with 2 x 150 bp paired-end reads. The paper's processing steps were these. Reads were demultiplexed and collapsed into UMI-guided consensus sequences with migec v1.2.7. Using mixcr v2.1.11, UMI consensuses were aligned to TRA and TRB V and J templates and then assembled into clonotypes. A clonotype was counted as expanded or contracted only when both edgeR and NoisET called the clonotype significant, with the noise models trained on biological replicates. For edgeR calls, the cutoffs were a false discovery rate-adjusted p below 0.01 and a log2 fold-change threshold of 1. As an exploratory analysis of dynamics, max-normalized trajectories of the 1000 most abundant clonotypes were examined with PCA combined with hierarchical clustering. Each responding clone was given a CD4 or CD8 phenotype based on the CD4+ and CD8+ repertoires, which had been sequenced separately. Through fastp at Q25 and MiXCR, TCRdb rebuilt clones from the public reads, retaining in-frame beta chains. For every CDR3 protein sequence, its rows merge into one entry that carries the most common genes and DNA. The V and J calls, along with clone size, are taken from TCRdb and not from the paper's own processing. In all, the sample holds fewer than 600,000 distinct CDR3 sequences, and 20% to 25% of those were seen once. The top ten clones comprise roughly 9.1% of the sample.

The sequence is built from TRBV20-1 and TRBJ2-1, with TRBD1 matching 7 junction bases. Material for sequencing was PBMCs or a T cell subset sorted from them (not recorded which). The receptor was isolated from an adult woman who had mild COVID-19 (a few samples of this study predate the infection). The sample titles of this study are shuffled in the database, so cell type and time point are left out; the donor was told from shared clones. The DNA reads as follows: TGCAGTCCTCCTCCCTGGGACAGTAACTACAATGAGCAGTTCTTC. Translation gives CSPPPWDSNYNEQFF.